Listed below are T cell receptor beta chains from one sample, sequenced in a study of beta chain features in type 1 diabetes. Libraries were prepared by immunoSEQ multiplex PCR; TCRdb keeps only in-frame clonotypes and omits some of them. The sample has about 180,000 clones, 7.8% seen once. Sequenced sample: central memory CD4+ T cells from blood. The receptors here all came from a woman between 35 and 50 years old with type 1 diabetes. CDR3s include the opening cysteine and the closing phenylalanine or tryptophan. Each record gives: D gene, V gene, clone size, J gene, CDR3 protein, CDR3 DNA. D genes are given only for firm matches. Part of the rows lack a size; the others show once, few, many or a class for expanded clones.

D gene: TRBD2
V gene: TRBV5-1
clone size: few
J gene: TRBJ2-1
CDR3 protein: CASSGLTSGRRDEQFF
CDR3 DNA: TGCGCCAGCAGCGGGTTGACTAGCGGGAGGAGGGATGAGCAGTTCTTC

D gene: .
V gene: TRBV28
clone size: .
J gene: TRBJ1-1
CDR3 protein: CAISRNTEAFF
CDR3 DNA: TGTGCCATTAGCAGGAACACTGAAGCTTTCTTT

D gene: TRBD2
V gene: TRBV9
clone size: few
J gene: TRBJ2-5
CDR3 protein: CASSAGDTGGETQYF
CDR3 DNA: TGTGCCAGCAGCGCGGGGGACACGGGAGGGGAGACCCAGTACTTC

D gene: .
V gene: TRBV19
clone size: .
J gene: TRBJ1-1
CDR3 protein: CASSIVHLNTEAFF
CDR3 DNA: TGTGCCAGTAGTATTGTACACCTGAACACTGAAGCTTTCTTT

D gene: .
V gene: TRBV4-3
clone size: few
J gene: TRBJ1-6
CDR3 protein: CASSSRDSNSPLHF
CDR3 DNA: TGCGCCAGCAGCAGCAGGGATTCGAATTCACCCCTCCACTTT

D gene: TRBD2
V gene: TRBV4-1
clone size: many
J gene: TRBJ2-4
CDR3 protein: CASSPAGRAENIQYF
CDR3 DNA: TGCGCCAGCAGCCCCGCCGGGAGGGCCGAAAACATTCAGTACTTC

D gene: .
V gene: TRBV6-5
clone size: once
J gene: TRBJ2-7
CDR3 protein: CASSYSPGYYEQYF
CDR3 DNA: TGTGCCAGCAGTTACTCCCCAGGGTACTACGAGCAGTACTTC

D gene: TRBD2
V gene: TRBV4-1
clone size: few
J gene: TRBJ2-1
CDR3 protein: CASSQGPAGDAGVGNEQFF
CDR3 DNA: TGCGCCAGCAGCCAAGGCCCCGCTGGGGATGCGGGAGTGGGCAATGAGCAGTTCTTC

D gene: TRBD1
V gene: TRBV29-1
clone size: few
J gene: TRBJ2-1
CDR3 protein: CSAQRQGEPNEQFF
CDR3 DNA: TGCAGCGCCCAAAGACAGGGTGAACCAAATGAGCAGTTCTTC

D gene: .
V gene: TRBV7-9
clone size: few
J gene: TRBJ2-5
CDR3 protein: CASSPEQGTQYF
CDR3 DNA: TGTGCCAGCAGCCCTGAACAGGGGACCCAGTACTTC

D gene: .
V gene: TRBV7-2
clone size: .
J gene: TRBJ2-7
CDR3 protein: CASSRAGISYEQYF
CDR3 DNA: TGTGCCAGCAGCCGGGCCGGGATATCCTACGAGCAGTACTTC

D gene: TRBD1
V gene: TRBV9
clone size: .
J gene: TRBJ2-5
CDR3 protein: CASNTGQGETQYF
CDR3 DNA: TGTGCCAGCAACACGGGACAGGGGGAGACCCAGTACTTC

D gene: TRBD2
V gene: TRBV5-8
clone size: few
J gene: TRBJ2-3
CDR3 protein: CASSPGLGPGTQYF
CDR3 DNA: TGTGCCAGCAGCCCGGGACTAGGGCCTGGTACGCAGTATTTT

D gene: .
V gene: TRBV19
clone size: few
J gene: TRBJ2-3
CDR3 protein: CASSIKAGADTQYF
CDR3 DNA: TGTGCCAGTAGTATAAAGGCAGGGGCAGATACGCAGTATTTT

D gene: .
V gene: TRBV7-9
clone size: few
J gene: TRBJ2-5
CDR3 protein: CASSWAKGYQETQYF
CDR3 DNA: TGTGCCAGCAGCTGGGCAAAGGGGTACCAAGAGACCCAGTACTTC